These 9 T cell receptor beta chains share one sample of origin, sequenced in a study of blood T cell repertoires in COVID-19. Libraries were prepared by immunoSEQ multiplex PCR; TCRdb keeps only in-frame clonotypes and omits some of them. The sample has fewer than 200,000 clones, approximately 90% seen once. Sequencing was done on a sample of peripheral blood. The receptor source for this set is a man between 60 and 70 years old with acute or convalescent COVID-19.

This chain uses TRBV9 with TRBJ1-1, with 8 bases aligning to TRBD1. The V segment lost 1 base and the J segment 5 bases; nucleotides outside the gene matches: 7. Germline values: CDR1 SGDLS, CDR2 YYNGEE. This CDR3 region has 15 residues. Written as DNA, the CDR3 is TGTGCCAGCAGCGTATCAGGGGGCGCAGGGACTGAAGCTTTCTTT. Residues: CASSVSGGAGTEAFF.

This clone was detected only a few times. This chain uses TRBV19 with TRBJ1-4, with 9 bases aligning to TRBD1. Germline trimming cut 9 bases from V and 8 bases from J; bases unmatched to any gene: 7. The CDR3 has 13 residues. Germline CDR1 is LNHDA and CDR2 is SQIVND (reference sequence). CDR3 bases: TGTGCCAGCCAACAGGGGGCGTGGGAAAAACTGTTTTTT. Translated, it gives CASQQGAWEKLFF.

The genes are TRBV11-2 and TRBJ1-1; the D gene is possibly TRBD1 (5 bases). The CDR3 is 13 amino acids. V was clipped by 4 bases and J by 11 bases, with 17 bases between them. CDR1 SGHAT and CDR2 FQNNGV come from the germline V gene. The CDR3 is CASSSLDSLRAFF. The CDR3 DNA sequence: TGTGCCAGCAGCTCCCTCGACAGTCTGAGGGCTTTCTTT.

V usage is TRBV18 and J usage is TRBJ1-4; D unclear. Trimming shortened V by 2 bases and J by 8 bases, and 6 bases separated the two germline ends. The CDR3 sequence is 12 residues long. Germline CDR1 and CDR2: KGHSH and LQKENI. The CDR3 region has the DNA TGTGCCAGCTCACCAGAACAAGAAAAACTGTTTTTT. As protein: CASSPEQEKLFF.

The V call is TRBV7-8, the J call TRBJ2-7; 9 nucleotides line up with TRBD2. The germline V gene encodes CDR1 SGHVS and CDR2 FQNEAQ. With 5 bases clipped from V and 2 bases from J, the junction kept 13 bases outside the gene matches. The CDR3 covers 17 residues. The CDR3 loop is CASSRSLAGTSTYEQYF. In DNA, the CDR3 is TGTGCCAGCAGCCGAAGCCTAGCGGGAACCTCCACCTACGAGCAGTACTTC.

The sample holds a few counts of this clone. The rearrangement links TRBV9 to TRBJ1-2; 7 positions match TRBD1. CDR3 length equals 13 residues. With V trimmed by 4 bases and J by 8 bases, 8 bases remained unmatched. Germline V lookup: CDR1 SGDLS, CDR2 YYNGEE. Here the CDR3 reads CASSPGQQWGYTF. As DNA, the CDR3 is TGTGCCAGCAGCCCGGGACAGCAGTGGGGCTACACCTTC.

The chain joins TRBV5-6 to TRBJ2-1, with 9 bases aligning to TRBD1. CDR1 and CDR2 from the germline V gene are SGHDT and YYEEEE. CDR3 size: 14 residues. Trimming at V came to 3 bases and at J to 10 bases, leaving 8 bases not matched to a gene. The CDR3 nucleotides read TGTGCCAGCAGCTGGGGGACAGGGAGTGGGGAGCAGTTCTTC. Translating it yields CASSWGTGSGEQFF.

This chain connects TRBV5-1 to TRBJ2-2; D is possibly TRBD1 (6 bases). Trimming took off 0 bases at V and 0 bases at J, with 15 bases between the two ends. The CDR3 consists of 18 residues. The germline V gene has CDR1 SGHRS and CDR2 YFSETQ. CDR3: CASSLDLTGGTNTGELFF. The CDR3 DNA reads TGCGCCAGCAGCTTGGATCTGACAGGCGGTACGAACACCGGGGAGCTGTTTTTT. Full variable domain (remainder filled in from reference TRBV5-1 and TRBJ2-2): KAGVTQTPRYLIKTRGQQVTLSCSPISGHRSVSWYQQTPGQGLQFLFEYFSETQRNKGNFPGRFSGRQFSNSRSEMNVSTLELGDSALYLCASSLDLTGGTNTGELFFGEGSRLTVL.

V usage is TRBV7-3 and J usage is TRBJ1-1; 8 bases match TRBD1. The CDR3 is 14 residues long. J gave up 2 bases and V 4 bases, and 3 bases lay outside the gene matches. Germline CDR1 and CDR2: SGHTA and FQGTGA. CDR3 in DNA: TGTGCCAGCAGCTCCAGGGGGCGTAACACTGAAGCTTTCTTT. Protein: CASSSRGRNTEAFF.